At least ten counts were recorded for the clone carrying this TCR beta chain. As yet, its antigen is unknown. TCRdb re-derived calls from the reads in MiXCR, one entry per CDR3 protein. The sample carries 640,000 or so distinct CDR3 sequences, roughly 30% recorded once. J lost 7 bases, V lost 8 bases, and 12 bases had no gene match. The CDR3 runs to 16 residues. In germline, CDR1 is SGHTA, CDR2 FQGNSA. The record originates from a study of T cell repertoires in cytomegalovirus infection. The study's findings and limits: Dominating the ex vivo response were HLA-C-restricted CMV-specific TCR beta clonotypes.

Sequenced material: cultured PBMCs, taken from culture after CMV antigen stimulation. The sequence was collected from a human donor in good health (CMV status not recorded). Some clones in this sample may be carry-over from other donors' samples. V and J are TRBV7-2 and TRBJ2-1; TRBD2 matches at 12 bases. This chain's CDR3 is CASRASGRAIWNEQFF. The CDR3 DNA reads as TGTGCCAGCCGCGCTAGCGGGAGGGCCATATGGAATGAGCAGTTCTTC. Together with reference TRBV7-2 and TRBJ2-1, the CDR3 gives the full variable domain: GAGVSQSPSNKVTEKGKDVELRCDPISGHTALYWYRQSLGQGLEFLIYFQGNSAPDKSGLPSDRFSAERTGGSVSTLTIQRTQQEDSAVYLCASRASGRAIWNEQFFGPGTRLTVL.